One sample yielded the 32 T cell receptor beta chains listed below, sequenced in a study of Graves' ophthalmopathy and Graves' hyperthyroidism. Amplified material comprised TCR beta CDR3 regions derived from RNA transcripts. The library came from an HTBI-primed first-round RT-PCR and a second-round multiplex PCR. TCRdb itself ran the multiplex PCR reads through MiXCR, one entry per CDR3 protein. The sample shows some 400,000 distinct CDR3 sequences, 15% to 20% of them seen only once. Sequencing used peripheral blood. The receptors shown here come from a woman between 18 and 30 years old with Graves' ophthalmopathy.

This clonotype was recorded at least ten times. The gene calls are TRBV19 and TRBJ1-5, with D unresolved. Trimming took 7 bases from V and 6 from J, leaving 13 bases between them. Per the germline V gene, CDR1 is LNHDA and CDR2 is SQIVND (reference sequence). The CDR3 loop spans 13 amino acids. In DNA form, the CDR3 reads TGTGCCAGTACCCTGACGATCCTTCAGCCCCAGCATTTT. Residues: CASTLTILQPQHF.

This clonotype was detected ten times or more. The chain combines TRBV5-1 with TRBJ2-2; 7 nucleotides agree with TRBD2. The germline V gene encodes CDR1 SGHRS and CDR2 YFSETQ. The CDR3 covers 15 residues. J gave up 4 bases and V 4 bases, and 7 bases lay outside the gene matches. CDR3: CASSQALAITGELFF. CDR3 nucleotides: TGCGCCAGCAGCCAAGCACTAGCGATCACCGGGGAGCTGTTTTTT.

The table lists this clonotype with many counts. The chain has TRBV19 and TRBJ1-1; a possible D gene is TRBD1 (6 bases). Germline assignment: CDR1 LNHDA and CDR2 SQIVND (reference sequence). Trimming cost V 3 bases and J 2 bases, with 16 bases left between them. This CDR3 is 16 amino acids long. The CDR3 protein is CASSIRGSGTNTEAFF. The CDR3 coding sequence is TGTGCCAGTAGTATCAGGGGTTCAGGGACCAACACTGAAGCTTTCTTT.

This clonotype was recorded many times. This chain joins TRBV18 and TRBJ2-7, with TRBD1 as a possible D gene (5 bases). The CDR3 loop spans 14 amino acids. Per germline, CDR1 KGHSH and CDR2 LQKENI. V lost 1 base and J 0 bases, leaving 7 bases between the germline ends. CDR3 sequence (DNA): TGTGCCAGCTCACCACTGGACAACTCCTACGAGCAGTACTTC. Protein: CASSPLDNSYEQYF.

This clonotype was observed at least ten times. The CDR3 spells CAWSVGNSNQPQHF. The CDR3 DNA reads TGTGCCTGGAGTGTTGGGAATAGCAATCAGCCCCAGCATTTT. V and J are TRBV30 and TRBJ1-5, with D hard to call. CDR3 size: 14 residues. The V end lost 0 bases, the J end lost 0 bases, and 6 bases lay between the germline ends. Germline V gene lookup returns CDR1 GTSNPN and CDR2 SVGIG (reference sequence).

Ten or more counts support this clonotype. The chain employs TRBV29-1 and TRBJ2-5; D might be TRBD2 (5 bases). The CDR3 is 12 amino acids. Germline loops: CDR1 SQVTM, CDR2 ANQGSEA. Trimming left V 4 bases short and J 2 bases short, with 8 bases between. The CDR3 sequence is CSVAEGQETQYF. In DNA form, the CDR3 reads TGCAGCGTTGCTGAGGGTCAAGAGACCCAGTACTTC.

Ten or more counts support this clonotype. V usage is TRBV12-3 or TRBV12-4 and J usage is TRBJ2-2; either TRBD1 or TRBD2 may supply D (7 bases each). Deletions cut 10 bases from V and 3 bases from J, with 15 bases between. The length of the CDR3 is 14 residues. CDR3 in DNA: TGTGCCACTCAGGGGGGGCTCTACACCGGGGAGCTGTTTTTT. Protein product: CATQGGLYTGELFF.

This clonotype was recorded at least ten times. J is TRBJ2-5 and V is TRBV6-6; D is possibly TRBD1 or TRBD2 (7 bases each). V lost 6 bases and J lost 1, with 15 bases in between. The CDR3 loop spans 15 amino acids. CDR1 is MNHNY and CDR2 is SVGAGI in the germline V gene (reference sequence). The CDR3 region has the DNA TGTGCCAGCAGGGCCCAGGGGGGGACCCAAGAGACCCAGTACTTC. The encoded protein is CASRAQGGTQETQYF.

The chain's CDR3 is CASSDRQDKGTEAFF. Written as DNA, the CDR3 is TGTGCCAGCAGTGACCGACAGGATAAAGGCACTGAAGCTTTCTTT. The chain combines TRBV6-1 with TRBJ1-1, with D possibly matching TRBD1 (6 bases). Trimming removed 3 bases from V and 4 bases from J, with 15 bases in between. Looked up from germline, CDR1 is MNHNS and CDR2 is SASEGT. The CDR3 spans 15 residues.

This clonotype was counted ten times or more. The chain couples TRBV29-1 to TRBJ2-7; TRBD2 matches at 10 bases. The junction had 9 bases not matched to a gene; V was cut back by 5 bases and J by 2 bases. The CDR3 spans 15 residues. Germline V gene data show CDR1 as SQVTM and CDR2 as ANQGSEA. The CDR3 region is CSVLAGATKTYEQYF. The CDR3 DNA follows: TGCAGCGTTCTAGCGGGAGCCACCAAAACCTACGAGCAGTACTTC.

This clonotype has a count of ten or more. This sequence joins TRBV19 and TRBJ1-1; perhaps TRBD1 as D (5 bases). Between the trimmed V and J ends, which lost 9 bases and 1 base, there was a span of 9 bases. Germline CDR1 reads LNHDA; CDR2 reads SQIVND (reference sequence). The CDR3 contains 12 residues. Written as DNA, the CDR3 is TGTGCCAGCAGACAGCGGAACACTGAAGCTTTCTTT. Amino acid sequence: CASRQRNTEAFF.

This clonotype has only a few counts. The chain combines TRBV12-3 or TRBV12-4 with TRBJ1-6; 11 nucleotides match TRBD1. The V gene end was trimmed by 5 bases and the J gene end by 10 bases; junction bases not matched to a gene: 13. The CDR3 runs 17 residues. This CDR3 reads CASSPASRGTGGSPLHF. CDR3 DNA: TGTGCCAGCAGTCCTGCCTCGAGGGGGACAGGGGGATCACCCCTCCACTTT.

In its sample, this clonotype was seen many times. This rearrangement joins TRBV9 to TRBJ1-3, with no clear D. The CDR3 covers 14 residues. Trimming shortened V by 3 bases and J by 2 bases, and 9 bases separated the two germline ends. Germline V gene sequence: CDR1 SGDLS, CDR2 YYNGEE. CDR3 in DNA: TGTGCCAGCAGCGGCGTGTGGGCTGGAAACACCATATATTTT. Translated, it gives CASSGVWAGNTIYF.

This clonotype was recorded many times. The chain links TRBV6-2 or TRBV6-3 to TRBJ1-2, with TRBD1 as a possible D gene (6 bases). Trimming shortened V by 6 bases and J by 2 bases, and 19 bases separated the two germline ends. The CDR3 length is 16 residues. Germline CDR1 MNHEY, CDR2 SVGEGT. The CDR3 here is CASSASLLGQNYGYTF. In DNA form, the CDR3 reads TGTGCCAGCAGCGCCAGCCTTCTCGGACAGAACTATGGCTACACCTTC.

This chain uses TRBV6-1 with TRBJ1-2; 7 nucleotides match TRBD1. Germline V CDR1 and CDR2: MNHNS, SASEGT. CDR3 size: 14 residues. Unmatched junction bases numbered 12, after V lost 6 bases and J lost 8 bases. CDR3 sequence (DNA): TGTGCCAGCAGCCCTAGACAGGGCCCATCCGGCTACACCTTC. Residues: CASSPRQGPSGYTF.

This clonotype was observed once. The CDR3 sequence: CASSFPDRANTEAFF. The CDR3 DNA follows: TGCGCCAGCAGCTTTCCGGACAGGGCGAACACTGAAGCTTTCTTT. The chain has TRBV5-1 and TRBJ1-1; TRBD1 agrees at 8 bases. Unmatched junction bases numbered 4, after V lost 2 bases and J lost 1 base. CDR3 length: 15 amino acids. Germline V gene data show CDR1 as SGHRS and CDR2 as YFSETQ.

This chain uses TRBV6-1 with TRBJ1-5; 7 nucleotides match TRBD1. From germline, CDR1 is MNHNS and CDR2 SASEGT. Trimming removed 5 bases from V and 12 bases from J; junction bases left unmatched: 25. The CDR3 covers 18 residues. The CDR3 is CASSHPGQSFNSNRLQHF. The CDR3 region has the DNA TGTGCCAGCAGTCATCCGGGACAGAGTTTTAATAGCAATCGGCTCCAGCATTTT.

The chain is built from TRBV6-1 and TRBJ2-7; D may be TRBD1 (6 bases). V was shortened by 4 bases and J by 6 bases, with 16 bases between the two germline ends. This CDR3 has 14 amino acids. Per germline, CDR1 MNHNS and CDR2 SASEGT. CDR3: CASSARDTSPEQYF. CDR3 DNA sequence: TGTGCCAGCAGTGCCCGGGACACCTCTCCCGAGCAGTACTTC.

This clonotype was found a few times. The chain recombines TRBV28 with TRBJ1-5, with TRBD1 as a possible D gene (6 bases). Trimming shortened V by 6 bases and J by 4 bases, and 13 bases separated the two germline ends. The CDR3 runs to 14 residues. Germline V CDR1 and CDR2: MDHEN, SYDVKM. The CDR3 DNA reads as TGTGCCAGCAGGCCACAGGGAAGAAATCAGCCCCAGCATTTT. It yields the protein CASRPQGRNQPQHF. Based on the CDR3 plus reference TRBV28 and TRBJ1-5, the full variable domain is DVKVTQSSRYLVKRTGEKVFLECVQDMDHENMFWYRQDPGLGLRLIYFSYDVKMKEKGDIPEGYSVSREKKERFSLILESASTNQTSMYLCASRPQGRNQPQHFGDGTRLSIL.

This clonotype was seen a few times. The chain couples TRBV12-3 or TRBV12-4 to TRBJ1-2; the match to TRBD1 covers 10 bases. The CDR3 covers 15 residues. Germline trimming cut 10 bases from V and 4 bases from J; bases unmatched to any gene: 12. The CDR3, as DNA: TGTGCCACATCCGGGACAGGGGATCGAGGCTATGGCTACACCTTC. Translation gives CATSGTGDRGYGYTF.

In its sample, this clonotype was seen many times. The chain is built from TRBV30 and TRBJ1-1; tentatively, D is TRBD1 (5 bases). Deletions cut 4 bases from V and 5 bases from J, with 5 bases between. Germline values: CDR1 GTSNPN, CDR2 SVGIG (reference sequence). This CDR3 contains 10 residues. Written as DNA, the CDR3 is TGTGCCTGGAAGGGGACTGAAGCTTTCTTT. Translated, it gives CAWKGTEAFF.

This clonotype was recorded many times. CDR3 protein: CASTPVRGETQYF. CDR3 DNA sequence: TGTGCCAGCACCCCCGTAAGGGGGGAGACCCAGTACTTC. The chain carries TRBV6-2 or TRBV6-3 and TRBJ2-5, with a possible D match to TRBD1 (6 bases). The V gene's germline CDR1 is MNHEY and CDR2 SVGEGT. The length of the CDR3 is 13 residues. With 7 bases removed from V and 5 bases from J, the gap between germline ends came to 14 bases.

This clonotype was observed many times. The CDR3 coding sequence is TGTGCCAGCAGCGTATTGACAGATTCACCCCTCCACTTT. Its translation is CASSVLTDSPLHF. The rearrangement uses TRBV9 and TRBJ1-6, with D possibly TRBD1 on 5 matching bases. V lost 1 base and J 8 bases, leaving 7 bases between the germline ends. This CDR3 has 13 amino acids. Germline-derived CDR1 and CDR2 are SGDLS and YYNGEE. The full variable domain, with the rest looked up from reference TRBV9 and TRBJ1-6, is DSGVTQTPKHLITATGQRVTLRCSPRSGDLSVYWYQQSLDQGLQFLIQYYNGEERAKGNILERFSAQQFPDLHSELNLSSLELGDSALYFCASSVLTDSPLHFGNGTRLTVT.

This clonotype was recorded at least ten times. V is TRBV6-5 and J is TRBJ1-1; D remains unclear. CDR1 MNHEY and CDR2 SVGAGI come from the germline V gene. The CDR3 totals 14 residues. The V end lost 5 bases, the J end lost 1 base, and 11 bases lay between the germline ends. This CDR3 reads CASSPQRKNTEAFF. In DNA form, the CDR3 reads TGTGCCAGCAGTCCACAGAGAAAGAACACTGAAGCTTTCTTT.

This clonotype was observed many times. V usage is TRBV20-1 and J usage is TRBJ2-1, with 10 bases identical to TRBD2. Trimming cost V 6 bases and J 5 bases; bases outside gene matches: 13. The CDR3 covers 16 residues. Germline assignment: CDR1 DFQATT and CDR2 SNEGSKA (reference sequence). CDR3 in amino acids: CSAYPGLASSDNEQFF. The CDR3 nucleotides read TGCAGTGCCTATCCGGGACTAGCGAGCTCTGACAATGAGCAGTTCTTC.

There are many counts of this clonotype. The rearrangement joins TRBV2 to TRBJ1-5; 8 bases fit TRBD1. The junction had 5 bases not matched to a gene; V was cut back by 4 bases and J by 6 bases. The germline CDR1 and CDR2 sequences are SNHLY and FYNNEI. CDR3 length: 14 amino acids. The CDR3 here is CASSGQGMAQPQHF. The CDR3 bases are TGTGCCAGCAGTGGACAGGGGATGGCTCAGCCCCAGCATTTT.

V usage is TRBV7-2 and J usage is TRBJ1-5; TRBD1 is a possible D gene (5 bases). Per the germline V gene, CDR1 is SGHTA and CDR2 is FQGNSA. Trimming took 6 bases from V and 2 from J, leaving 14 bases between them. The length of the CDR3 is 15 residues. This CDR3 reads CASSPGVQGNQPQHF. CDR3 in DNA: TGTGCCAGCAGTCCGGGGGTCCAGGGCAATCAGCCCCAGCATTTT.

This clonotype has ten or more counts. The chain has TRBV3-1 and TRBJ2-7; D remains ambiguous. The V end was cut by 0 bases, the J end by 2 bases, with 8 bases between. The CDR3 sequence is 14 residues long. CDR1 LGHDT and CDR2 YNNKEL come from the germline V gene (reference sequence). The CDR3 is CASSQEKVPYEQYF. CDR3 in DNA: TGTGCCAGCAGCCAAGAGAAGGTCCCCTACGAGCAGTACTTC.

Many counts were recorded for this clonotype. The chain carries TRBV29-1 and TRBJ2-7; the D is unclear. Trimming removed 7 bases from V and 5 bases from J, with 12 bases in between. From germline, CDR1 is SQVTM and CDR2 ANQGSEA. The CDR3 covers 11 residues. The CDR3 loop is CSAGQVHEQYF. The DNA of the CDR3 is TGCAGCGCCGGTCAGGTTCACGAGCAGTACTTC.

This clonotype was seen ten or more times. The V gene is TRBV7-2, the J gene TRBJ2-5; 7 nucleotides agree with TRBD1. This CDR3 region has 12 residues. CDR1 SGHTA and CDR2 FQGNSA come from the germline V gene. Trimming at V came to 5 bases and at J to 10 bases, leaving 7 bases not matched to a gene. CDR3 region: CASSPTGENQYF. The CDR3 DNA reads as TGTGCCAGCAGCCCCACAGGGGAAAACCAGTACTTC.

This clonotype was counted ten times or more. The CDR3 here is CASSEVNTGSYNEQFF. The DNA of the CDR3 is TGCGCCAGCAGTGAGGTCAATACCGGCTCCTACAATGAGCAGTTCTTC. The chain couples TRBV10-1 to TRBJ2-1; D is unclear. CDR1 is WNHNN, CDR2 SYGVQD, per germline (reference sequence). V shed 2 bases and J shed 0 bases, with 11 bases lying between them. This CDR3 spans 16 amino acids.

This clonotype was recorded many times. The V call is TRBV4-1, the J call TRBJ1-1, with D possibly being TRBD1 (6 bases). From germline, CDR1 is MGHRA and CDR2 YSYEKL. The V and J ends lost 3 bases and 0 bases respectively, with 14 bases between them. The CDR3 spans 16 residues. The DNA for the CDR3 is TGCGCCAGCAGCCACTCTAAGACAGGACTGAACACTGAAGCTTTCTTT. Translation: CASSHSKTGLNTEAFF.